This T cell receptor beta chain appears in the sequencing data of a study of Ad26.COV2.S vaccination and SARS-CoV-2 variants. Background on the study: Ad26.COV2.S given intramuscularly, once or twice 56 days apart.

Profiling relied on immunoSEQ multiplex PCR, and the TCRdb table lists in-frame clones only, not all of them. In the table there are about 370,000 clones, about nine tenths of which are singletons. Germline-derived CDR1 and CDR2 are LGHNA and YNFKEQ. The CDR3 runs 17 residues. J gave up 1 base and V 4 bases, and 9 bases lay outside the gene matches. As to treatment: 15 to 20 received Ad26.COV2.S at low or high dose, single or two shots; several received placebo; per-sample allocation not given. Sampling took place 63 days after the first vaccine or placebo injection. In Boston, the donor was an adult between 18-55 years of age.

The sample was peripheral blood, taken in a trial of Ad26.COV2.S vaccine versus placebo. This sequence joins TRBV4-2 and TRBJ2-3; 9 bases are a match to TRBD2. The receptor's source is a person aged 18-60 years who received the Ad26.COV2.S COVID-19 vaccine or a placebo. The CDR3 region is CASSLRGLAGGTDTQYF. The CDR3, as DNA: TGTGCCAGCAGCCTCCGAGGATTAGCGGGAGGCACAGATACGCAGTATTTT.